The 3 T cell receptor beta chains below all came from one sample that was sequenced in a study of blood T cell repertoires in COVID-19. TCRdb keeps only in-frame clones here, not all; method: immunoSEQ multiplex PCR. Found here are about 48,000 clones, 65% to 90% of them singletons; the top ten hold 2.5% to 3.5%. The source material was peripheral blood. The receptors stem from an elderly woman with acute or convalescent COVID-19.

The chain combines TRBV7-9 with TRBJ2-7; 9 bases match TRBD1. The CDR3 has 14 amino acids. V lost 5 bases to trimming and J lost 8 bases; unmatched junction nucleotides: 10. The germline V gene encodes CDR1 SEHNR and CDR2 FQNEAQ (reference sequence). This CDR3 is CASSPSGTGRQQYF. The DNA for the CDR3 is TGTGCCAGCAGCCCCTCCGGGACAGGGAGGCAGCAGTACTTC.

This chain connects TRBV7-2 to TRBJ2-1, with 7 bases lining up with TRBD2. With 1 base clipped from V and 0 bases from J, the junction kept 12 bases outside the gene matches. Per germline, CDR1 SGHTA and CDR2 FQGNSA. The CDR3 extends over 19 amino acids. The CDR3 protein is CASSLGSSRQRGSYNEQFF. CDR3 DNA: TGTGCCAGCAGCTTAGGATCATCCAGGCAGCGGGGCTCCTACAATGAGCAGTTCTTC.

V usage is TRBV11-2 and J usage is TRBJ2-7; possible D gene TRBD1, 5 bases. Germline V gene data show CDR1 as SGHAT and CDR2 as FQNNGV. The CDR3 spans 17 residues. V was trimmed by 3 bases and J by 6 bases, leaving 24 bases between them. The CDR3 DNA sequence: TGTGCCAGCAGCTTGACCCCCTGGCCCACGGACAAACTCGAGCAGTACTTC. Its protein is CASSLTPWPTDKLEQYF. The entire variable domain, with the rest obtained from reference TRBV11-2 and TRBJ2-7, is as follows: EAGVAQSPRYKIIEKRQSVAFWCNPISGHATLYWYQQILGQGPKLLIQFQNNGVVDDSQLPKDRFSAERLKGVDSTLKIQPAKLEDSAVYLCASSLTPWPTDKLEQYFGPGTRLTVT.